The clone carrying this T cell receptor (beta chain) was seen only a few times. At the DNA level, this CDR3 is encoded by other sequences in the same sample as well. The V end was cut by 3 bases, the J end by 2 bases, with 7 bases between. CDR1 is ENHRY and CDR2 is SYGVKD in the germline V gene. The CDR3 totals 13 residues. This entry comes from a study of tumour-infiltrating T cells in Burkitt lymphoma. Repertoires were generated with immunoSEQ multiplex PCR, while TCRdb's copy carries only in-frame clones and drops some. The table shows tens of thousands of clones, with around 32% occurring only once.

The chain has TRBV10-3 and TRBJ1-2; D remains unclear. This clonotype originated in a human donor with Burkitt lymphoma. Sequenced: tumor tissue. CDR3 region: CAISDGGNYGYTF. CDR3 sequence (DNA): TGTGCCATCAGTGATGGCGGCAACTATGGCTACACCTTC.